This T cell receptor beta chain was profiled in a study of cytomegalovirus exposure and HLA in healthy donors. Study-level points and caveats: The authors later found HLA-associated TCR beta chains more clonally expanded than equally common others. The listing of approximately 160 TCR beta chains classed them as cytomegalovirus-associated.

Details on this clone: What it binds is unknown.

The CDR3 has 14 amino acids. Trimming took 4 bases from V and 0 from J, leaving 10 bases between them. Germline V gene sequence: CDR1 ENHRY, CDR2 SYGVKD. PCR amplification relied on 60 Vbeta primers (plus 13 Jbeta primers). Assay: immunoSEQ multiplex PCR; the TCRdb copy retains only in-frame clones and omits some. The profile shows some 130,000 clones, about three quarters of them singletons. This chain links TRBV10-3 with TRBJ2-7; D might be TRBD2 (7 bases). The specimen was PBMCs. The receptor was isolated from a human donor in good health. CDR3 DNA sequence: TGTGCCATCAGTGGGGGAGGGGGCTCCTACGAGCAGTACTTC. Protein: CAISGGGGSYEQYF.